This T cell receptor beta chain derives from a study of cytotoxic CD8 clonotypes in ibrutinib-treated CLL. This CDR3 is built from 13 residues. J lost 3 bases, V lost 7 bases, and 1 base had no gene match. The germline CDR1 and CDR2 sequences are MNHNS and SASEGT. Here immunoSEQ multiplex PCR was the method, and the copy in TCRdb shows in-frame clones only, minus some. Here the sample spans about 270,000 clones, approximately 76% being singletons. The material sequenced was PBMCs, taken at disease progression, from a patient treated with ibrutinib. This TCR came from a human donor with chronic lymphocytic leukemia. This chain joins TRBV6-1 and TRBJ1-2; 11 bases line up with TRBD1. The DNA for the CDR3 is TGTGCCAGCAAGGGACAGGGGGACTATGGCTACACCTTC. This gives the protein CASKGQGDYGYTF.